This TCR beta chain was documented in a study of OX40 agonist ivuxolimab in advanced cancers. Whole-study results and caveats: By week 6 at 0.1 to 3.0 mg/kg, blood CD4+ and CD8+ T cells had expanded clonally. In general, CD8+ T cells held more expanded clones than CD4+ did, on average.

Points on this clone: The antigen remains undetermined.

The table came from immunoSEQ multiplex PCR; TCRdb's copy has only in-frame clones and leaves some out. The sample has nearly 60,000 clones, 80% to 90% seen once; the top ten hold about 0.8%. This CDR3 spans 16 amino acids. Trimming removed 0 bases from V and 6 bases from J, with 13 bases in between. Germline values: CDR1 SGHNT, CDR2 YYREEE (reference sequence). Patients were ruled out by autoimmune disease history or systemic immunosuppression. Sampling of blood occurred at baseline, cycle 4 day 1, and cycle 7 day 1. The TCR originated in an adult with an advanced solid tumor such as melanoma, head and neck, liver or kidney cancer. The sequencing here drew on CD4+ or CD8+ T cells sorted from blood, taken in a trial of the OX40 agonist ivuxolimab. The chain employs TRBV5-4 and TRBJ2-6, with unresolved D. The CDR3: CASSLGGRDQANVLTF. The CDR3 nucleotides are TGTGCCAGCAGCTTGGGAGGAAGGGATCAGGCCAACGTCCTGACTTTC.